One and the same sample provided the 10 T cell receptor beta chains below, sequenced in a study of blood T cell repertoires in COVID-19. Assay used: immunoSEQ multiplex PCR; TCRdb lists only in-frame clones, some missing. This table has hundreds of thousands of clones, approximately 90% appearing once. The sequenced sample was PBMCs or T cells enriched from blood (not recorded which). These receptors came from a woman in her late teens or twenties who had recovered from COVID-19.

The chain combines TRBV18 with TRBJ2-1, with 12 bases identical to TRBD2. Trimming took 5 bases from V and 4 from J; bases not matched to a gene: 3. The CDR3 has 15 amino acids. The germline V gene has CDR1 KGHSH and CDR2 LQKENI. The CDR3 nucleotides are TGTGCCAGCTCATCGACTAGCGGGAGTTACAATGAGCAGTTCTTC. Encoded protein: CASSSTSGSYNEQFF.

The chain is built from TRBV7-2 and TRBJ1-2; TRBD1 agrees at 9 bases. The V gene end was trimmed by 3 bases and the J gene end by 5 bases; junction bases not matched to a gene: 7. Germline-derived CDR1 and CDR2 are SGHTA and FQGNSA. This CDR3 has 15 residues. The CDR3 sequence: CASSFNPGQGYGYTF. In nucleotides, the CDR3 is TGTGCCAGCAGCTTCAATCCGGGACAGGGATATGGCTACACCTTC.

The chain links TRBV27 to TRBJ2-5; D unclear. This CDR3 has 13 residues. CDR1 and CDR2 from the germline V gene are MNHEY and SMNVEV (reference sequence). V lost 0 bases and J lost 5, with 7 bases in between. The CDR3 spells CASSLSRRETQYF. CDR3 nucleotides: TGTGCCAGCAGTTTATCCCGCCGGGAGACCCAGTACTTC.

This sequence joins TRBV5-1 and TRBJ2-7; 8 nucleotides match TRBD2. The germline V gene has CDR1 SGHRS and CDR2 YFSETQ. The CDR3 is 15 amino acids. V trimming: 4 bases; J trimming: 2 bases; junction bases outside the gene matches: 8. The CDR3 sequence is CASSPETSATYEQYF. In nucleotides, the CDR3 is TGCGCCAGCAGCCCAGAGACTAGCGCAACCTACGAGCAGTACTTC.

The chain couples TRBV5-3 to TRBJ2-1, with TRBD2 matching 14 bases. Being an ORF, TRBV5-3 has a function that is uncertain. Losses at the gene ends were 4 bases for V and 7 bases for J; bases not matched to a gene: 7. The CDR3 contains 16 residues. This CDR3 is CARSTTGTSGSNEQFF. For the CDR3, the DNA is TGTGCCAGAAGCACTACCGGGACTAGCGGGAGTAATGAGCAGTTCTTC.

The V and J genes are TRBV6-2 or TRBV6-3 and TRBJ2-2; TRBD1 matches 10 bases. V lost 5 bases and J lost 4; bases outside the gene matches: 4. The CDR3 totals 15 residues. Germline V gives CDR1 MNHEY, CDR2 SVGEGT. The CDR3 region is CASSDRGQGTGELFF. The CDR3 DNA is TGTGCCAGCAGTGACAGGGGGCAGGGCACCGGGGAGCTGTTTTTT.

This clone was detected a few times. This chain uses TRBV6-5 with TRBJ1-2; 11 bases are a match to TRBD1. Germline assignment: CDR1 MNHEY and CDR2 SVGAGI. CDR3 size: 16 residues. J lost 1 base, V lost 4 bases, and 5 bases had no gene match. CDR3 amino acids: CASSSGQGALNYGYTF. CDR3 in DNA: TGTGCCAGCAGTTCCGGACAGGGGGCCCTTAACTATGGCTACACCTTC.

This clone turned up a few times. The chain employs TRBV28 and TRBJ2-1, with 10 bases that match TRBD2. Germline lookup yields CDR1 MDHEN and CDR2 SYDVKM. The ends lost 5 bases at V and 3 bases at J; junction bases unmatched: 7. CDR3 length: 16 amino acids. The CDR3 loop is CASSLTAGGRYNEQFF. The CDR3 coding sequence is TGTGCCAGCAGTCTAACAGCGGGGGGGCGCTACAATGAGCAGTTCTTC.

The rearrangement uses TRBV7-6 and TRBJ1-1; 7 bases agree with TRBD1. Germline V gene data show CDR1 as SGHVS and CDR2 as FNYEAQ. After removal of 1 base from V and 7 bases from J, the junction contained 9 bases not matched to a gene. CDR3 length: 15 amino acids. CDR3 residues: CASSLGRQGYSEAFF. Here the CDR3 DNA reads TGTGCCAGCAGCTTAGGTAGACAGGGTTATAGTGAAGCTTTCTTT.

A few counts support this clone. V is TRBV20-1 and J is TRBJ1-1; tentatively, D is TRBD1 (5 bases). Per the germline V gene, CDR1 is DFQATT and CDR2 is SNEGSKA (reference sequence). The CDR3 is 12 amino acids. Trimming pared 3 bases from V and 13 bases from J, leaving 18 bases between. The CDR3 protein is CSASETHRRGFF. The CDR3, as DNA: TGCAGTGCTAGTGAAACCCATCGTAGGGGTTTCTTT.